One sample yielded the 15 T cell receptor beta chains listed below, sequenced in a study of beta chain features in type 1 diabetes. All of the isolated RNA was reverse transcribed, so expressed TCRB transcripts were sequenced. Repertoires were generated with immunoSEQ multiplex PCR, while TCRdb's copy carries only in-frame clones and drops some. This sample has 130,000 to 150,000 clones, with approximately 52% found just once. Sequenced: Tregs from blood. Receptors were obtained from a young man in good health.

The chain joins TRBV29-1 to TRBJ1-1; 8 bases fit TRBD1. The CDR3 is 12 amino acids. The V and J ends lost 3 bases and 11 bases, in that order; junction bases with no gene match: 8. In germline, CDR1 is SQVTM, CDR2 ANQGSEA. The CDR3 sequence is CSVEATGVSAFF. The CDR3 bases are TGCAGCGTTGAGGCGACAGGGGTCTCGGCTTTCTTT.

CDR3 bases: TGTGCCAGCAGTACCGCCTCCTTGGCAGCCTACGAGCAGTACTTC. Its protein product is CASSTASLAAYEQYF. J is TRBJ2-7 and V is TRBV5-5; D gene unclear. CDR1 and CDR2 from the germline V gene are SGHKS and YYEKEE (reference sequence). The CDR3 has 15 amino acids. V was clipped by 5 bases and J by 2 bases, with 17 bases between them.

The chain couples TRBV29-1 to TRBJ1-2; D perhaps matches TRBD1 (5 bases). The germline V gene encodes CDR1 SQVTM and CDR2 ANQGSEA. Trimming cost V 3 bases and J 4 bases, with 12 bases left between them. This CDR3 has 13 amino acids. The CDR3 bases are TGCAGCGTTGATCCTCCCGGGGGCTATGGCTACACCTTC. Amino acid sequence: CSVDPPGGYGYTF.

J is TRBJ2-3 and V is TRBV6-6, with TRBD1 matching 8 bases. Germline V gene sequence: CDR1 MNHNY, CDR2 SVGAGI (reference sequence). J lost 1 base, V lost 6 bases, and 6 bases had no gene match. The CDR3 consists of 15 residues. The CDR3 sequence is CASRGTGLGTDTQYF. The CDR3 DNA reads TGTGCCAGCAGGGGGACAGGTCTTGGCACAGATACGCAGTATTTT.

This clone was recorded a few times. The chain uses TRBV29-1 and TRBJ2-1; 8 bases line up with TRBD2. Germline values: CDR1 SQVTM, CDR2 ANQGSEA. CDR3 size: 16 residues. The J segment lost 4 bases and the V segment lost 3 bases, leaving 11 bases of the junction unmatched. CDR3 region: CSVEGTSGRRYNEQFF. The DNA of the CDR3 is TGCAGCGTTGAGGGTACTAGCGGAAGGAGGTACAATGAGCAGTTCTTC.

The chain joins TRBV6-6 to TRBJ1-2; 8 bases are a match to TRBD1. Germline-derived CDR1 and CDR2 are MNHNY and SVGAGI (reference sequence). CDR3 length: 16 residues. V trimming: 10 bases; J trimming: 8 bases; junction bases outside the gene matches: 21. CDR3 DNA sequence: TGTGCCATACATAGCATGGGGGATCCAGGGGGCTTCGGCTACACCTTC. This codes for CAIHSMGDPGGFGYTF.

The V and J genes are TRBV7-2 and TRBJ2-1, with D tentatively TRBD2 (5 bases). The V gene lost 2 bases and the J gene lost 0 bases, with 14 bases spanning the gap. Germline V gene lookup returns CDR1 SGHTA and CDR2 FQGNSA. CDR3 length: 17 amino acids. CDR3 region: CASSLSPRAASYNEQFF. The CDR3 DNA reads as TGTGCCAGCAGCTTAAGTCCGCGGGCCGCCTCCTACAATGAGCAGTTCTTC.

The sample holds a few counts of this clone. The rearrangement uses TRBV6-5 and TRBJ2-5; D unresolved. CDR1 and CDR2 (germline): MNHEY, SVGAGI. This CDR3 is built from 12 residues. V lost 8 bases, J lost 2 bases, and 9 bases lay in between. The CDR3 DNA is TGTGCCAGCGGAGAAAGGCAAGAGACCCAGTACTTC. As protein: CASGERQETQYF.

This clone was picked up a small number of times. V usage is TRBV30 and J usage is TRBJ2-3, with 8 nucleotides matching TRBD1. Germline CDR1 and CDR2: GTSNPN and SVGIG (reference sequence). The length of the CDR3 is 15 residues. With V trimmed by 4 bases and J by 2 bases, 8 bases remained unmatched. The DNA for the CDR3 is TGTGCCTGGATGTGGGGACAGGACTCCACAGATACGCAGTATTTT. This codes for CAWMWGQDSTDTQYF. The whole variable domain, remainder taken from reference TRBV30 and TRBJ2-3, is SQTIHQWPATLVQPVGSPLSLECTVEGTSNPNLYWYRQAAGRGLQLLFYSVGIGQISSEVPQNLSASRPQDRQFILSSKKLLLSDSGFYLCAWMWGQDSTDTQYFGPGTRLTVL.

J is TRBJ2-7 and V is TRBV18; D is perhaps TRBD1 (6 bases). The CDR3 has 13 amino acids. V was shortened by 4 bases and J by 2 bases, with 9 bases between the two germline ends. CDR1 KGHSH and CDR2 LQKENI come from the germline V gene. The DNA of the CDR3 is TGTGCCAGCTCACGGGACACAGCCTACGAGCAGTACTTC. Its protein is CASSRDTAYEQYF.

This chain links TRBV7-9 with TRBJ1-2, with 7 bases matching TRBD1. Germline trimming cut 5 bases from V and 2 bases from J; bases unmatched to any gene: 8. This CDR3 is built from 15 residues. Germline V gene data show CDR1 as SEHNR and CDR2 as FQNEAQ (reference sequence). The chain's CDR3 is CASSPTLGQNYGYTF. In DNA form, the CDR3 reads TGTGCCAGCAGCCCGACCTTGGGACAGAACTATGGCTACACCTTC.

This clone occurred a few times. The J gene is TRBJ1-5, the V gene TRBV4-3; no definite D call. CDR3 length equals 15 residues. Trimming shortened V by 1 base and J by 4 bases, and 11 bases separated the two germline ends. Looked up from germline, CDR1 is LGHNA and CDR2 is YSLEER. The CDR3: CASSQVFSLNQPQHF. The CDR3 DNA reads TGCGCCAGCAGCCAAGTTTTTAGTTTGAATCAGCCCCAGCATTTT.

The chain employs TRBV9 and TRBJ1-4; D is ambiguous. The CDR3 has 13 residues. Trimming stripped 5 bases from V and 7 bases from J, with 12 bases between. CDR1 SGDLS and CDR2 YYNGEE come from the germline V gene. CDR3 protein: CASSRTFGEKLFF. The DNA for the CDR3 is TGTGCCAGCAGTCGAACTTTTGGTGAAAAACTGTTTTTT.

This clone was seen a handful of times. This chain uses TRBV19 with TRBJ1-5; D unresolved. The CDR3 covers 13 residues. Germline assignment: CDR1 LNHDA and CDR2 SQIVND (reference sequence). Trimming cost V 5 bases and J 7 bases, with 12 bases left between them. CDR3 protein: CASSPGAKQPQHF. CDR3 in DNA: TGTGCCAGTAGTCCGGGAGCGAAGCAGCCCCAGCATTTT.

CDR3: CASSRLNALTYLDEQYF. Here the CDR3 DNA reads TGTGCCAGCAGCCGACTCAACGCACTGACCTACTTGGACGAGCAGTACTTC. The gene calls are TRBV4-2 and TRBJ2-7, with D hard to call. CDR3 length: 17 amino acids. V was clipped by 4 bases and J by 5 bases, with 24 bases between them. Germline V gene lookup returns CDR1 LGHNA and CDR2 YNFKEQ.